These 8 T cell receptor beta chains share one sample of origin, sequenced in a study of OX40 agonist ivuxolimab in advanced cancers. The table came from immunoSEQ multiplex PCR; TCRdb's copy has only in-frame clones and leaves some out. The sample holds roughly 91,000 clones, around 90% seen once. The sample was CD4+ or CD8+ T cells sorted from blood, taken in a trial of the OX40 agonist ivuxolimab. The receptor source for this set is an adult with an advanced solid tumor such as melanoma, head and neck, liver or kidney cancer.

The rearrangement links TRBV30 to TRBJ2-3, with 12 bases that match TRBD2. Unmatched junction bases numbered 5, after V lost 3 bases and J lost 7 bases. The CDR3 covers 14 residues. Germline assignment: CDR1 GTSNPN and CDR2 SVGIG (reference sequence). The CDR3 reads CAWRASGGVNTQYF. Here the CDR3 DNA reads TGTGCCTGGAGAGCTAGCGGGGGGGTAAATACGCAGTATTTT.

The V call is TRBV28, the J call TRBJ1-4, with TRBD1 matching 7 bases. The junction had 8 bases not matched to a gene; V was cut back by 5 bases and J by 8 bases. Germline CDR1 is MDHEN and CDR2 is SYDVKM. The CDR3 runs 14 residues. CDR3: CASSIGQDGEKLFF. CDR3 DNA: TGTGCCAGCAGTATCGGACAGGACGGAGAAAAACTGTTTTTT.

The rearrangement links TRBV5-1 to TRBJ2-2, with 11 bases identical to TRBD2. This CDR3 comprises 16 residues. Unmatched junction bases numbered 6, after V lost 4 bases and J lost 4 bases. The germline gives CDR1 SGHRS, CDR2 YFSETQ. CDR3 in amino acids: CASSTAGLAGTGELFF. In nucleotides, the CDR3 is TGCGCCAGCAGCACGGCCGGACTAGCGGGCACCGGGGAGCTGTTTTTT.

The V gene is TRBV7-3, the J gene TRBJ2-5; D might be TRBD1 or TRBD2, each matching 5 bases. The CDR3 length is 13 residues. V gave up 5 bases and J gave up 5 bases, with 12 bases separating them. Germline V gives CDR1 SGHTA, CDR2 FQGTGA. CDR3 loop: CASSPGWGETQYF. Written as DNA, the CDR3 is TGTGCCAGCAGCCCCGGCTGGGGGGAGACCCAGTACTTC.

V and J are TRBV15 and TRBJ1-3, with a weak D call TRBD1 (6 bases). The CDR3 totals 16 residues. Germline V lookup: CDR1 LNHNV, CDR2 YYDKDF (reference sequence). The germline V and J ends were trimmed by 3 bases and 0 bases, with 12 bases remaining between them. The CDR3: CATSRPRGFSGNTIYF. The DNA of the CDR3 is TGTGCCACCAGCAGGCCCAGGGGATTCTCTGGAAACACCATATATTTT.

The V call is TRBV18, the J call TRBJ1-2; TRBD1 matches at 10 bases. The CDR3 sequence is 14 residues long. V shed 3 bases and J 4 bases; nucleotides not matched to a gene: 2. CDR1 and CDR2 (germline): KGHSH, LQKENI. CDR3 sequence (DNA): TGTGCCAGCTCACCCGACAGGGGGCTCTATGGCTACACCTTC. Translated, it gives CASSPDRGLYGYTF.

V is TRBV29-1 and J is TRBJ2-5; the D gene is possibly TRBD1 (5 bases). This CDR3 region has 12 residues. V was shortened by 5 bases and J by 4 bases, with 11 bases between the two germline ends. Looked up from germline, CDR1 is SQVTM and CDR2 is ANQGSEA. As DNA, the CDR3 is TGCAGCGTTCTAGACAGAATAGAGACCCAGTACTTC. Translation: CSVLDRIETQYF.

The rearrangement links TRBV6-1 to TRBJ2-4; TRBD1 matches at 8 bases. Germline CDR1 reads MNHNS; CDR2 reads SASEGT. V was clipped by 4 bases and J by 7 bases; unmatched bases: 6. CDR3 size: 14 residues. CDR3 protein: CASSGTGGGNIQYF. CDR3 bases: TGTGCCAGCAGTGGTACAGGGGGAGGTAACATTCAGTACTTC.